A selection of T cell receptor beta chains follows, all from one sample in a study of T cells of healthy individuals. TCRdb itself ran the 5' RACE reads through MiXCR, one entry per CDR3 protein. The data show some 85,000 distinct CDR3 sequences, 5% seen once. The source of these receptors is a female donor in good health. Both conserved end residues are trimmed from each CDR3. D genes are given only for firm matches. Size tells how often a clone was seen (once, few, many) or the class of an expanded clone, and some rows leave it out.

CDR3 protein | D gene | clone size | V gene
ASSSSSGSETQY | TRBD2 | many | TRBV7-3
ASSQESGLPNTEAF | . | few | TRBV4-1
ASSELVAF | . | few | TRBV2
ASSPTTRTNYGYT | . | . | TRBV18
AWSVPLAGGPSYEQY | TRBD2 | . | TRBV30
ASSREGLAASSYNEQF | TRBD2 | few | TRBV7-6
ATSEVPSTDTQY | . | many | TRBV24-1
SVESVLSTEAF | . | many | TRBV29-1
ASSQVAGQKVVDTQY | . | many | TRBV14
ASSKGGTARGTQY | TRBD1 | many | TRBV12-3/TRBV12-4
ASSQSAEAF | . | few | TRBV7-9
ASSQDIPNTEAF | . | many | TRBV3-1
AISLRDGSYEQY | . | many | TRBV10-3
ASSYTTIRLAGEINEQF | TRBD2 | many | TRBV6-2/TRBV6-3
ASSYEFASGQETQY | . | many | TRBV6-2/TRBV6-3
ASQRRHTQETQY | . | few | TRBV19
ASSSFRSQETQY | . | many | TRBV7-2
ASSQDLGQYYGYT | . | many | TRBV14
ASSERLAGGETQY | TRBD2 | many | TRBV12-3/TRBV12-4
ASSFGVGDTQY | . | many | TRBV12-3/TRBV12-4
ASSQAEATGELF | . | many | TRBV4-2
SAREGHRGGNTIY | TRBD1 | . | TRBV20-1
ASSPLKQGTDTQY | . | few | TRBV18
ASSKEGRGRYQETQY | . | many | TRBV21-1
ASSPTSGRSRGNEQF | TRBD2 | many | TRBV5-4
ASTPGLSGNTIY | . | many | TRBV28
ASSLPGSNYGYT | . | . | TRBV5-6
ASSQFTDPDPRSNEQF | . | few | TRBV14
ASSFSQGSSSSYNEQF | . | . | TRBV5-4